A single sample gave rise to the 4 T cell receptor beta chains below, sequenced in a study of blood T cells in healthy people across ages (dated by TCRdb to between 2015 and 2016). Library construction relied on 5' RACE. Reads for this sample came from an Illumina HiSeq 2500. The second PCR ran for about 7 to 11 cycles and used a J-beta primer mix along with a sample-barcoded 5' primer. The public sequencing data were trimmed at Q25 with fastp and processed into clonotypes with MiXCR by TCRdb, which kept only in-frame beta chains. Entries are consolidated by CDR3 protein sequence, retaining the most common genes and DNA. The sample contains nearly 1 million distinct CDR3 sequences, 45% to 60% of them found a single time. The ten biggest clones cover about a fifth of the sample. What was sequenced was blood. Every receptor here comes from a woman between 55 and 75 years old in good health.

This chain connects TRBV11-2 to TRBJ2-7; D is possibly TRBD1 (6 bases). V was trimmed by 0 bases and J by 4 bases, leaving 13 bases between them. The CDR3 runs 15 residues. Germline CDR1 SGHAT, CDR2 FQNNGV. The CDR3 region has the DNA TGTGCCAGCAGCTTAGATATGGGGGCGACGTACGAGCAGTACTTC. As protein: CASSLDMGATYEQYF.

The chain combines TRBV5-1 with TRBJ2-5; D is possibly TRBD1 or TRBD2 (6 bases each). TRBJ2-7 explains the end of the DNA better; the J call may be wrong. The CDR3 covers 15 residues. CDR1 is SGHRS, CDR2 YFSETQ, per germline. CDR3 nucleotides: TGCGCCAGCAGCGCCCCGGGAGAGGGGGTCTACGAGCAGTACTTC. Translated, it gives CASSAPGEGVYEQYF.

V is TRBV7-9 and J is TRBJ2-2; 7 nucleotides line up with TRBD1. V shed 5 bases and J 1 base; nucleotides not matched to a gene: 7. This CDR3 spans 16 amino acids. Per the germline V gene, CDR1 is SEHNR and CDR2 is FQNEAQ (reference sequence). Written as DNA, the CDR3 is TGTGCCAGCAGCGAACCTGGGACAGAGAACACCGGGGAGCTGTTTTTT. Translating gives CASSEPGTENTGELFF. The whole variable domain, remainder taken from reference TRBV7-9 and TRBJ2-2, is DTGVSQNPRHKITKRGQNVTFRCDPISEHNRLYWYRQTLGQGPEFLTYFQNEAQLEKSRLLSDRFSAERPKGSFSTLEIQRTEQGDSAMYLCASSEPGTENTGELFFGEGSRLTVL.

This clonotype was counted between two and nine times. This chain connects TRBV4-2 to TRBJ2-7, with D perhaps TRBD2 (6 bases). Trimming stripped 0 bases from V and 2 bases from J, with 11 bases between. Germline V gene sequence: CDR1 LGHNA, CDR2 YNFKEQ. The CDR3 sequence is 15 residues long. DNA for the CDR3: TGTGCCAGCAGCCAAGATCTTGGAGGGGCCTACGAGCAGTACTTC. It yields the protein CASSQDLGGAYEQYF.